The clone carrying this T cell receptor beta chain was seen ten or more times. Its antigen is still unknown. This specimen comes from a study of Graves' ophthalmopathy and Graves' hyperthyroidism. In germline, CDR1 is SEHNR, CDR2 FQNEAQ (reference sequence). The CDR3 consists of 15 residues. Between the trimmed V and J ends, which lost 3 bases and 8 bases, there was a span of 16 bases. Amplification of TCR beta CDR3 regions used RNA transcripts. Scientists carried out first-round RT-PCR using HTBI primers and then a second-round multiplex PCR. A single record per CDR3 protein comes from TCRdb applying MiXCR to the multiplex PCR reads. Of hundreds of thousands of distinct CDR3 sequences listed, 22% were seen once; the top ten hold about 6.6%. The authors defined stable hyperthyroidism as no ophthalmopathy within 18 months of follow-up. Aged 18 to 65, hyperthyroidism patients had new diagnoses of under 2 months' duration. Patients were diagnosed from clinical symptoms, serum thyroxine, TRAb, thyroid ultrasound and orbital computed tomography.

Study-wide points: A majority of expanded thyroid clonotypes exceeding 0.001 frequency were likewise present in blood.

The V call is TRBV7-9, the J call TRBJ2-2; TRBD2 might be the D (6 bases). Input material: peripheral blood. The clonotype originates from a woman aged 18-35 years with stable Graves' hyperthyroidism. Some clones in this sample may be carry-over from other donors' samples. The DNA of the CDR3 is TGTGCCAGCAGCTTCGGACTACCGGAGGAGGGGGAGCTGTTTTTT. It codes for CASSFGLPEEGELFF.